This entry concerns a single T cell receptor (beta chain). What it binds is not known. This specimen comes from a study of CXCR3-negative and CXCR3-positive naive CD8 T cells. 5' RACE that incorporated UMI labels was used to prepare the TRB cDNA libraries. TCRdb re-called the 5' RACE reads; one entry per CDR3 protein, DNA not given. This sample's table has 150,000 or so distinct CDR3 sequences. Study observations and caveats: Whereas memory cells differed, naive CXCR3-negative and CXCR3-positive cells shared similar TRBV-TRBJ usage. CXCR3-positive naive cells carried more hydrophobic TRB CDR3s than CXCR3-negative naive cells did. Diversity was high in both naive subsets and much lower in memory cells.

Naivety in CD8+ T cells corresponded to a CD45RO-CCR7+CD27+CD95- phenotype. Sequencing was carried out using naive CXCR3+ CD8+ T cells from blood. The subset denotes: CD45RO-CCR7+CD27+CD95- naive CD8+ T cells expressing CXCR3 (TNR3+). This receptor was obtained from a human donor in good health. Some clones in this sample may be carry-over from other donors' samples.

The CDR3 loop reads CASSFKREIPDTQYF. The rearrangement joins TRBV28 to TRBJ2-3; the D call of TRBD2 rests on TCRdb alone, since no DNA is present to check it. This CDR3 comprises 15 residues. The germline V gene encodes CDR1 MDHEN and CDR2 SYDVKM.